This T cell receptor (beta chain) emerged from a study of T cell clonotyping in hematopoietic cell transplantation. Notes on the study in general: Higher Inverse Simpson Index values in graft donor and pretransplant recipient predicted broader posttransplant TCR diversity. Without cell sorting, CD4 versus CD8 contributions remain unresolved. Few recipient clonotypes overlapped donors; over 95% were de novo at given depth.

A few counts support this clone. Antigen unknown. One junction end does not reproduce the germline sequence, and a read error may be involved. Method: immunoSEQ multiplex PCR; TCRdb's copy keeps in-frame clones and lacks some. The table lists 7,000 or so clones, just under 90% of them singletons. Samples: about 28 days before transplant, then days 30, 100 and 180 after. The germline V gene has CDR1 MNHNY and CDR2 SVGAGI (reference sequence). The CDR3 totals 14 residues. The sequencing here drew on PBMCs, taken 100 days after allogeneic stem cell transplant. This TCR was sampled from a male patient aged 50 to 59 who had an allogeneic stem cell transplant from a related donor, so the T cells may come from the graft donor. Some clones in this sample may be carry-over from other donors' samples. The chain employs TRBV6-6 and TRBJ1-4; 10 nucleotides match TRBD1. The CDR3 bases are TGTGCCAGCAGTGGGGACAGGGGAGTCGAAAAACTGCTTTTT. Amino acids: CASSGDRGVEKLLF.